This T cell receptor beta chain was captured in a study of blood T cell repertoires in COVID-19. For the study at large: The United States, Italy and Spain were the sources of the acute and convalescent COVID-19 samples. The cDNA or gDNA used as material had been derived from T cells, B-cell-depleted T cells, or PBMCs.

The CDR3 is made up of 16 amino acids. Germline CDR1 is SNHLY and CDR2 is FYNNEI. V trimming: 6 bases; J trimming: 1 base; junction bases outside the gene matches: 8. Per the study methods: Researchers report that nucleated cell counts were estimated from reference gene primer amplification. Only in-frame clones appear in the TCRdb table, and some are missing; sequencing was by immunoSEQ multiplex PCR. D and trimming come from the DNA, and the V and J calls and clone size come from that table. The table lists roughly 330,000 clones, around 90% of them singletons. Enrolment of Seattle patients took place during active infection, and they were followed longitudinally.

The material sequenced was peripheral blood. This chain joins TRBV2 and TRBJ1-4, with 7 bases aligning to TRBD1. The clonotype comes from a man younger than 45 with COVID-19, enrolled during active disease. CDR3 amino acids: CASSGRGRGTNEKLFF. DNA for the CDR3: TGTGCCAGCAGCGGGAGGGGGCGCGGAACTAATGAAAAACTGTTTTTT.